This T cell receptor beta chain appears in the sequencing data of a study of Ad26.COV2.S vaccination and SARS-CoV-2 variants. In the study overall: Ad26.COV2.S shots went into the muscle once or twice, 56 days apart.

Clones were read by immunoSEQ multiplex PCR, and TCRdb kept only the in-frame ones, dropping some. Of approximately 500,000 clones listed, roughly 87% are singletons. Study-wide results and caveats: Placebo and vaccine recipients had non-spike TCR breadth that was similar. Spike-specific responses of CD8+ and CD4+ T cells were reported to display substantial breadth after vaccination.

With respect to this clone: Its target is not known.

Stated treatment: over 15 received Ad26.COV2.S at low or high dose, single or two shots; 5 received placebo; per-sample allocation not given. All samples were drawn on day 63, counting from the first vaccine or placebo injection. Germline-derived CDR1 and CDR2 are SGHRS and YFSETQ. The CDR3 is 13 residues long. V shed 1 base and J shed 4 bases, with 6 bases lying between them. Sequences were derived from peripheral blood, sampled in a trial of Ad26.COV2.S vaccine versus placebo. The chain employs TRBV5-1 and TRBJ1-5, with D unclear. The TCR was taken from a person aged 18 to 59 who received the Ad26.COV2.S COVID-19 vaccine or a placebo. DNA for the CDR3: TGCGCCAGCAGCTTGTCTGCGAATCAGCCCCAGCATTTT. Protein product: CASSLSANQPQHF.